This note documents a single T cell receptor (beta chain) sequence. The antigen remains unidentified. Clones were read by immunoSEQ multiplex PCR, and TCRdb kept only the in-frame ones, dropping some. The top ten hold approximately 0.06% of the sample, which has 500,000 to 550,000 clones, around 95% seen once. The data originate from a study of shared clonotypes between healthy human individuals. Whole-study results and caveats: Naive CD4 clonotype sharing across a few donors was 4% to 5%.

All of the donors resided in Nashville, Tennessee, and each was a Caucasian adult. Trimming shortened V by 0 bases and J by 1 base, and 11 bases separated the two germline ends. The CDR3 contains 16 residues. Germline CDR1 SGHRS, CDR2 YFSETQ. The J gene is TRBJ2-1, the V gene TRBV5-1, with D unresolved. The sequencing input was naive CD4+ T cells sorted from blood. Subset reported: CD45RA+ positively selected. The sequence derives from a woman aged 25 to 39 in good health. The chain's CDR3 is CASSLVASMSYNEQFF. CDR3 nucleotides: TGCGCCAGCAGCTTGGTAGCAAGTATGTCCTACAATGAGCAGTTCTTC.